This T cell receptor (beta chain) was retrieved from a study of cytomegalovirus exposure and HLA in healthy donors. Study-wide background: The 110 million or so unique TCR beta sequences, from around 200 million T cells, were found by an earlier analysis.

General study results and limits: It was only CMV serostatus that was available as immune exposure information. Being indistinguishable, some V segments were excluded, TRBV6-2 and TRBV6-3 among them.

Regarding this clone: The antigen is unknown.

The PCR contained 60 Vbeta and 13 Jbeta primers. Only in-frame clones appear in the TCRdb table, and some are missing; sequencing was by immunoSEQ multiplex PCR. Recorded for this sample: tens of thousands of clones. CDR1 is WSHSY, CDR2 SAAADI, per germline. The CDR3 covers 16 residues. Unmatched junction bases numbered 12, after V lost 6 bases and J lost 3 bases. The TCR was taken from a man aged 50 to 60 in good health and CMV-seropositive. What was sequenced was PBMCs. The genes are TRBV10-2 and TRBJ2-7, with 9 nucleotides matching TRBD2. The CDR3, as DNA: TGCGCCAGCAGAGACAAAATAGCGGGAGTAGGCTACGAGCAGTACTTC. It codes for CASRDKIAGVGYEQYF.